Each of the 10 T cell receptor beta chains below was sequenced from the same sample in a study of T cell responses to AZD1222 COVID-19 vaccine. Clones were read by immunoSEQ multiplex PCR, and TCRdb kept only the in-frame ones, dropping some. Of under 95,000 clones detected, 85% to 90% appear once; the ten largest clones hold 1.3% to 1.5%. This specimen was peripheral blood, taken 28 days after the second AZD1222 dose. These receptors all stem from an adult who received the AZD1222 COVID-19 vaccine.

The rearrangement joins TRBV6-5 to TRBJ2-3; D unresolved. Looked up from germline, CDR1 is MNHEY and CDR2 is SVGAGI. This CDR3 region has 12 residues. Trimming stripped 7 bases from V and 0 bases from J, with 5 bases between. CDR3 amino acids: CASKHSTDTQYF. As DNA, the CDR3 is TGTGCCAGCAAACACAGCACAGATACGCAGTATTTT.

The chain employs TRBV28 and TRBJ2-7; no clear D gene. Trimming took 3 bases from V and 4 from J, leaving 10 bases between them. The CDR3 runs 13 residues. The germline V gene encodes CDR1 MDHEN and CDR2 SYDVKM. The CDR3 spells CASSLGWAYEQYF. The CDR3 nucleotides read TGTGCCAGCAGTTTGGGTTGGGCTTACGAGCAGTACTTC.

The chain uses TRBV30 and TRBJ1-1; TRBD1 might be the D (5 bases). The germline gives CDR1 GTSNPN, CDR2 SVGIG (reference sequence). V was shortened by 3 bases and J by 1 base, with 18 bases between the two germline ends. CDR3 length equals 16 residues. The CDR3 coding sequence is TGTGCCTGGAGCCCTTGGGGCCTAGGGAGGAACACTGAAGCTTTCTTT. Protein product: CAWSPWGLGRNTEAFF.

V gene TRBV29-1 combines with J gene TRBJ2-7, with a possible D match to TRBD1 (6 bases). This CDR3 region has 15 residues. The germline V and J ends were trimmed by 5 bases and 7 bases, with 24 bases remaining between them. Germline-derived CDR1 and CDR2 are SQVTM and ANQGSEA. The CDR3 reads CSVSEGVGSSGEQYF. The CDR3 nucleotides are TGCAGCGTTAGCGAGGGGGTGGGGAGCTCGGGGGAGCAGTACTTC.

The chain has TRBV7-2 and TRBJ2-1; D may be TRBD1 or TRBD2 (7 bases each). In germline, CDR1 is SGHTA, CDR2 FQGNSA. The V end was cut by 3 bases, the J end by 4 bases, with 13 bases between. This CDR3 spans 15 amino acids. The DNA for the CDR3 is TGTGCCAGCAGCTTTGCCCAGGGGGGGTACAATGAGCAGTTCTTC. This translates into CASSFAQGGYNEQFF.

This chain links TRBV29-1 with TRBJ1-1; D is ambiguous. Germline-derived CDR1 and CDR2 are SQVTM and ANQGSEA. Trimming removed 4 bases from V and 5 bases from J, with 5 bases in between. The CDR3 consists of 10 residues. As DNA, the CDR3 is TGCAGCGTTGCATGGACTGAAGCTTTCTTT. Residues: CSVAWTEAFF. Combining the CDR3 with reference TRBV29-1 and TRBJ1-1 gives the whole variable domain SAVISQKPSRDICQRGTSLTIQCQVDSQVTMMFWYRQQPGQSLTLIATANQGSEATYESGFVIDKFPISRPNLTFSTLTVSNMSPEDSSIYLCSVAWTEAFFGQGTRLTVV.

The sample holds one count of this clone. This rearrangement joins TRBV27 to TRBJ1-1, with 7 bases identical to TRBD1. Germline CDR1 reads MNHEY; CDR2 reads SMNVEV (reference sequence). V was clipped by 8 bases and J by 3 bases; unmatched bases: 9. The length of the CDR3 is 14 residues. This chain's CDR3 is CASLPRQGHTEAFF. CDR3 nucleotides: TGTGCCAGCTTACCTCGACAGGGCCACACTGAAGCTTTCTTT.

The chain links TRBV23-1 to TRBJ2-7; D unclear. TRBV23-1 is assigned to the ORF class and has an uncertain function. This CDR3 is 16 amino acids long. The V gene lost 0 bases and the J gene lost 4 bases, with 16 bases spanning the gap. The CDR3 is CASSQSIRVKMYEQYF. CDR3 sequence (DNA): TGCGCCAGCAGTCAATCAATTCGTGTCAAGATGTACGAGCAGTACTTC.

This chain uses TRBV5-1 with TRBJ1-4, with D uncertain. Germline V CDR1 and CDR2: SGHRS, YFSETQ. Trimming shortened V by 0 bases and J by 0 bases, and 12 bases separated the two germline ends. CDR3 size: 17 residues. The CDR3 DNA sequence: TGCGCCAGCAGCTTGGCCTCGGTGATTGCAACTAATGAAAAACTGTTTTTT. Translation: CASSLASVIATNEKLFF.

The chain combines TRBV28 with TRBJ1-4; D ambiguous. V lost 1 base to trimming and J lost 4 bases, with 13 bases between them. This CDR3 is 16 amino acids long. The germline V gene has CDR1 MDHEN and CDR2 SYDVKM. The CDR3 DNA sequence: TGTGCCAGCAGTTTATCAGATGCGGGAAATAATGAAAAACTGTTTTTT. Its protein is CASSLSDAGNNEKLFF. The full variable domain, with the rest looked up from reference TRBV28 and TRBJ1-4, is DVKVTQSSRYLVKRTGEKVFLECVQDMDHENMFWYRQDPGLGLRLIYFSYDVKMKEKGDIPEGYSVSREKKERFSLILESASTNQTSMYLCASSLSDAGNNEKLFFGSGTQLSVL.